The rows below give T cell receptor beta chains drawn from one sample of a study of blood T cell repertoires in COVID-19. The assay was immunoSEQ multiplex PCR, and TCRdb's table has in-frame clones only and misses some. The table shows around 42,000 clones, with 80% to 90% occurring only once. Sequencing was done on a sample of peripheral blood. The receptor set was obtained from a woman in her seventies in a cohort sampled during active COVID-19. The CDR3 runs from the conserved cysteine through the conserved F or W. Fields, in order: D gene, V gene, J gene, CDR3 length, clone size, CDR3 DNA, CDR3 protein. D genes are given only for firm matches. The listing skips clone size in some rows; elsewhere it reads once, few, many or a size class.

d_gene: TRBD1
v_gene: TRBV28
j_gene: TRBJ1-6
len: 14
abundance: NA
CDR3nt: TGTGCCAGCAGTGGGGACAGGACGAATTCACCCCTCCACTTT
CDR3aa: CASSGDRTNSPLHF

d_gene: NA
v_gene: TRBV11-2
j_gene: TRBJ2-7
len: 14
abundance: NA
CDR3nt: TGTGCCAGCAGGCCGAGGGCCTCCCAGGTGGAGCAGTACTTC
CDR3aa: CASRPRASQVEQYF

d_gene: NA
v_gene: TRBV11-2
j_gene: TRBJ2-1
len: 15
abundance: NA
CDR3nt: TGTGCCAGCAGCTTTGGGAGAACTATTATCGATGAGCAGTTCTTC
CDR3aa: CASSFGRTIIDEQFF

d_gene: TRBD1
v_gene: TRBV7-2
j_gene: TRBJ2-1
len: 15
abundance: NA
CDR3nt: TGTGCCAGCAGCTTCGGGACAGTTCTTGGGAATGAGCAGTTCTTC
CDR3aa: CASSFGTVLGNEQFF

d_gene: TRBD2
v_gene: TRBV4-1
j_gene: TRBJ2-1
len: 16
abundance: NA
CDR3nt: TGCGCCAGCAGCCAATCCCCGGGACTAGCGGGAAATGAGCAGTTCTTC
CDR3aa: CASSQSPGLAGNEQFF

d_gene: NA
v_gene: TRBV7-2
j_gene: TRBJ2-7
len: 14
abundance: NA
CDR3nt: TGTGCCAGCAGCGTCGAGCGGGCGAACTACGAGCAGTACTTC
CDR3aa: CASSVERANYEQYF

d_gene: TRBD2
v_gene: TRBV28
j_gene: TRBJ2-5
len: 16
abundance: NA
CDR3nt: TGTGCCAGCAGCTCCCCCTCTAGCGGGGGGCAAGAGACCCAGTACTTC
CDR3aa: CASSSPSSGGQETQYF

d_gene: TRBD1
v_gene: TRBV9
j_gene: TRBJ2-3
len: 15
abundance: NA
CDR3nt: TGTGCCAGCAGCTGGGACAGGGGCGGCACAGATACGCAGTATTTT
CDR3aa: CASSWDRGGTDTQYF

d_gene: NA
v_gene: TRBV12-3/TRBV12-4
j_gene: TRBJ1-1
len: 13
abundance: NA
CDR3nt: TGTGCCAGCAGCCTCACAGGGAACACTGAAGCTTTCTTT
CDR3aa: CASSLTGNTEAFF

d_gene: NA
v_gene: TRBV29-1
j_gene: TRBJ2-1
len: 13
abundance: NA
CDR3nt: TGCAGCGTTGAGGGGTCGGGGGACAATGAGCAGTTCTTC
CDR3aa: CSVEGSGDNEQFF

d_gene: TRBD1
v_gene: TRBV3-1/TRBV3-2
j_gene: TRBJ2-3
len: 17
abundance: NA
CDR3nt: TGTGCCAGCAGCTCGAGATCTGGGACAGCCCGCACAGATACGCAGTATTTT
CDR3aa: CASSSRSGTARTDTQYF

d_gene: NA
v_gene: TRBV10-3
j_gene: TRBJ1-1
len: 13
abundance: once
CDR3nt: TGTGCCATCAGTGATGTCGGGGGCACTGAAGCTTTCTTT
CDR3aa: CAISDVGGTEAFF

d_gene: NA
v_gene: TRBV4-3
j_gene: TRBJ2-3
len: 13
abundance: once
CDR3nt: TGCGCCAGCAGCCAACAGTTTGAAGATACGCAGTATTTT
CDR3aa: CASSQQFEDTQYF

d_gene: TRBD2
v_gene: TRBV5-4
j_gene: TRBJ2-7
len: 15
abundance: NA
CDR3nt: TGTGCCAGCAGCCCCGGGACTAGCGGAATTAACGAGCAGTACTTC
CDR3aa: CASSPGTSGINEQYF

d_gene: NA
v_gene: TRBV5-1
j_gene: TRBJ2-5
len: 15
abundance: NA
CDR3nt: TGCGCCAGCAGCTTGGGATACTACGATCAAGAGACCCAGTACTTC
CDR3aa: CASSLGYYDQETQYF

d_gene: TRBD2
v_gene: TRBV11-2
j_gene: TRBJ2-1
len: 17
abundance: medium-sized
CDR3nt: TGTGCCAGCAGCTTAGGCGGGGGACTACCCTCCTACAATGAGCAGTTCTTC
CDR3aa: CASSLGGGLPSYNEQFF

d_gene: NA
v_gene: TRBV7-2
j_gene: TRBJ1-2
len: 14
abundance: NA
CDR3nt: TGTGCCAGCAGCTCCCCCGGCACGCGGAGTGGCTACACCTTC
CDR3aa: CASSSPGTRSGYTF

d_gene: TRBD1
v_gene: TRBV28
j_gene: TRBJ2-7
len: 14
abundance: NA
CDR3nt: TGTGCCAGCAGACCCCAGGACAGGGTATACGAGCAGTACTTC
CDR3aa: CASRPQDRVYEQYF

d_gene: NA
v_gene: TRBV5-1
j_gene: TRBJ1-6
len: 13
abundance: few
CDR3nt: TGCGCCAGCAGCTTGGACCAGAATTCACCCCTCCACTTT
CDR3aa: CASSLDQNSPLHF